The 15 T cell receptor beta chains below were found in one sample sequenced in a study of shared clonotypes between healthy human individuals. TCRdb's copy holds only in-frame clones and misses some; the assay was immunoSEQ multiplex PCR. The table includes about 980,000 clones, around three quarters detected once. The specimen sequenced was memory CD4+ T cells sorted from blood. Noted subset: CD45RA-negative fraction. The source of these receptors is a man aged 18 to 29 in good health.

The CDR3 DNA is TGTGCCAGCAGCCCAGCGGGAGGGCCCGGGGAGCTGTTTTTT. Its translation: CASSPAGGPGELFF. The chain joins TRBV6-6 to TRBJ2-2; TRBD2 agrees at 10 bases. The CDR3 covers 14 residues. Trimming at V came to 6 bases and at J to 6 bases, leaving 4 bases not matched to a gene. Looked up from germline, CDR1 is MNHNY and CDR2 is SVGAGI (reference sequence).

The chain recombines TRBV5-1 with TRBJ2-5, with D possibly matching TRBD2 (5 bases). Matching the DNA end better, TRBJ2-7 makes the J call doubtful. The CDR3 is made up of 16 amino acids. Germline V CDR1 and CDR2: SGHRS, YFSETQ. CDR3 residues: CASSLDRVGASGEQYF. The DNA for the CDR3 is TGCGCCAGCAGCTTGGATAGGGTGGGAGCCTCCGGCGAGCAGTACTTC.

The rearrangement uses TRBV9 and TRBJ2-3; no reliable D call. Germline lookup yields CDR1 SGDLS and CDR2 YYNGEE. Trimming stripped 3 bases from V and 2 bases from J, with 13 bases between. This CDR3 spans 15 amino acids. CDR3 sequence reads: CASSATPLFTDTQYF. The CDR3 nucleotides are TGTGCCAGCAGCGCGACCCCTCTATTCACAGATACGCAGTATTTT.

The chain recombines TRBV9 with TRBJ2-7, with 7 bases lining up with TRBD1. This CDR3 has 15 residues. J lost 7 bases, V lost 3 bases, and 13 bases had no gene match. CDR1 is SGDLS, CDR2 YYNGEE, per germline. CDR3 loop: CASSAQTGAALEQYF. CDR3 in DNA: TGTGCCAGCAGCGCTCAAACAGGGGCCGCTTTAGAGCAGTACTTC.

V gene TRBV13 combines with J gene TRBJ2-1; D tentatively fits TRBD1 or TRBD2 (6 bases each). The CDR3 has 13 residues. Trimming pared 4 bases from V and 14 bases from J, leaving 18 bases between. Germline V gene data show CDR1 as PRHDT and CDR2 as FYEKMQ (reference sequence). The CDR3 region is CASSSNRVGEEFF. CDR3 in DNA: TGTGCCAGCAGCTCCAACAGGGTCGGGGAGGAGTTCTTC.

The CDR3 is CASSQEVAGVPRTQYF. For the CDR3, the DNA is TGTGCCAGCAGCCAAGAGGTAGCGGGAGTCCCTCGTACGCAGTATTTT. The V and J genes are TRBV14 and TRBJ2-3; TRBD2 agrees at 9 bases. Germline V gene lookup returns CDR1 SGHDN and CDR2 FVKESK. Trimming cost V 0 bases and J 8 bases; bases outside gene matches: 9. This CDR3 region has 16 residues.

In this sample, this clone turned up once. The junction departs from the called germline gene at one end, perhaps through a read error. The chain has TRBV2 and TRBJ2-3; 8 nucleotides match TRBD2. This CDR3 comprises 15 residues. Per germline, CDR1 SNHLY and CDR2 FYNNEI. In nucleotides, the CDR3 is TGTACCAGCACCCGCCGAGCGGGGGATTCAGATACGCAGTATTTT. It is translated as CTSTRRAGDSDTQYF.

This sequence joins TRBV2 and TRBJ2-3; 8 bases line up with TRBD1. With 8 bases clipped from V and 3 bases from J, the junction kept 7 bases outside the gene matches. Per the germline V gene, CDR1 is SNHLY and CDR2 is FYNNEI. CDR3 size: 14 residues. CDR3: CASGQGAQTDTQYF. CDR3 nucleotides: TGTGCCAGCGGGCAGGGGGCGCAAACAGATACGCAGTATTTT.

This chain joins TRBV6-5 and TRBJ2-5; 8 bases agree with TRBD2. V was clipped by 3 bases and J by 3 bases; unmatched bases: 6. The CDR3 sequence is 15 residues long. The germline gives CDR1 MNHEY, CDR2 SVGAGI. CDR3 residues: CASSYSTSGEETQYF. CDR3 nucleotide sequence: TGTGCCAGCAGTTATAGTACTAGCGGAGAAGAGACCCAGTACTTC.

The gene calls are TRBV2 and TRBJ2-5; weak D call: TRBD2 (6 bases). CDR3 length equals 10 residues. V lost 6 bases and J 10 bases, leaving 9 bases between the germline ends. Germline CDR1 is SNHLY and CDR2 is FYNNEI. The CDR3 region is CASSRGVQYF. CDR3 coding DNA: TGTGCCAGCAGCCGCGGGGTCCAGTACTTC.

CDR3 sequence: CASRPPGTPYTEAFF. The CDR3 coding sequence is TGTGCCAGCAGGCCTCCCGGGACACCGTACACTGAAGCTTTCTTT. The chain joins TRBV6-5 to TRBJ1-1; tentative D call: TRBD1 (6 bases). The length of the CDR3 is 15 residues. Germline values: CDR1 MNHEY, CDR2 SVGAGI. The V gene lost 6 bases and the J gene lost 3 bases, with 17 bases spanning the gap.

V is TRBV11-3 and J is TRBJ2-1, with TRBD1 identical over 11 bases. Germline-derived CDR1 and CDR2 are SGHNT and YENEEA. The ends lost 4 bases at V and 8 bases at J; junction bases unmatched: 7. The CDR3 runs to 15 residues. The CDR3 sequence is CASSSGTGGVDEQFF. CDR3 in DNA: TGTGCCAGCAGCTCCGGGACAGGGGGGGTCGATGAGCAGTTCTTC.

The CDR3 DNA is TGCGCCAGCAGCTTTGTCGAGGGGACAGCTATCGCCGGGGAGCTGTTTTTT. Residues: CASSFVEGTAIAGELFF. The chain employs TRBV5-1 and TRBJ2-2; TRBD1 agrees at 7 bases. The CDR3 totals 17 residues. Trimming took 2 bases from V and 6 from J; bases not matched to a gene: 13. Germline lookup yields CDR1 SGHRS and CDR2 YFSETQ.

This clone has ten or more counts. Other DNA sequences in the sample encode the same CDR3. This rearrangement joins TRBV9 to TRBJ1-5; 9 bases map to TRBD1. The CDR3 is made up of 15 amino acids. After removal of 0 bases from V and 4 bases from J, the junction contained 2 bases not matched to a gene. Germline CDR1 and CDR2: SGDLS and YYNGEE. The CDR3 spells CASSVEGTGNQPQHF. As DNA, the CDR3 is TGTGCCAGCAGCGTAGAGGGGACAGGGAATCAGCCCCAGCATTTT.

The V and J genes are TRBV18 and TRBJ1-2; D uncertain. The CDR3 totals 13 residues. V was shortened by 4 bases and J by 8 bases, with 14 bases between the two germline ends. Per the germline V gene, CDR1 is KGHSH and CDR2 is LQKENI. The CDR3 DNA sequence: TGTGCCAGCTCACTATCGGACTCCCGCGGCTACACCTTC. Protein product: CASSLSDSRGYTF.